One and the same sample provided the 30 T cell receptor beta chains below, sequenced in a study of identifying expanded T cells in peripheral blood. This table comes from immunoSEQ multiplex PCR, and its TCRdb copy is limited to in-frame clones, with some not included. This table has approximately 140,000 clones, 86% appearing once. Material: blood. These receptors were collected from a person aged 18 to 75 in good health.

This clone was seen only once. The chain has TRBV19 and TRBJ1-1, with D perhaps TRBD1 (5 bases). Germline values: CDR1 LNHDA, CDR2 SQIVND (reference sequence). The CDR3 sequence is 16 residues long. Trimming pared 7 bases from V and 4 bases from J, leaving 22 bases between. In nucleotides, the CDR3 is TGTGCCAGTACCAACCTCTTGGGGACGGGCAGCACTGAAGCTTTCTTT. This gives the protein CASTNLLGTGSTEAFF.

This chain links TRBV9 with TRBJ2-7, with 9 bases matching TRBD2. From germline, CDR1 is SGDLS and CDR2 YYNGEE. This CDR3 comprises 15 residues. The V gene end was trimmed by 4 bases and the J gene end by 1 base; junction bases not matched to a gene: 6. In DNA, the CDR3 is TGTGCCAGCAGCCCAAGGGCGGGAGGGTCCTACGAGCAGTACTTC. Protein product: CASSPRAGGSYEQYF.

The V and J genes are TRBV27 and TRBJ1-2; 8 bases are a match to TRBD1. V lost 9 bases and J lost 8; bases outside the gene matches: 11. The germline CDR1 and CDR2 sequences are MNHEY and SMNVEV (reference sequence). CDR3 length: 13 amino acids. The CDR3 loop is CASSTGGQAGYTF. The CDR3 DNA is TGTGCCAGTAGTACAGGGGGGCAAGCGGGCTACACCTTC.

This chain joins TRBV29-1 and TRBJ1-1; TRBD1 aligns across 10 bases. CDR1 is SQVTM and CDR2 is ANQGSEA in the germline V gene. The CDR3 totals 13 residues. The V and J ends lost 6 bases and 2 bases, in that order; junction bases with no gene match: 3. CDR3 sequence (DNA): TGCAGCGTCGGGACAGGGGTTAACACTGAAGCTTTCTTT. Translated, it gives CSVGTGVNTEAFF.

The chain recombines TRBV27 with TRBJ2-1, with D perhaps TRBD2 (5 bases). This CDR3 comprises 15 residues. Trimming removed 3 bases at V and 0 bases at J, with 9 bases between. Germline lookup yields CDR1 MNHEY and CDR2 SMNVEV (reference sequence). The CDR3, as DNA: TGTGCCAGCAGTTTGTTAGGGAGCTCCTACAATGAGCAGTTCTTC. It specifies CASSLLGSSYNEQFF.

This clone turned up a few times. The chain links TRBV7-9 to TRBJ1-2; the D is unclear. Germline CDR1 is SEHNR and CDR2 is FQNEAQ (reference sequence). This CDR3 comprises 12 residues. V gave up 5 bases and J gave up 3 bases, with 7 bases separating them. DNA of the CDR3: TGTGCCAGCAGCCTTGGGGACTATGGCTACACCTTC. Residues: CASSLGDYGYTF.

The chain is built from TRBV5-4 and TRBJ2-5, with TRBD1 matching 8 bases. The CDR3 spans 16 residues. Germline CDR1 is SGHNT and CDR2 is YYREEE (reference sequence). V trimming: 4 bases; J trimming: 5 bases; junction bases outside the gene matches: 13. CDR3: CASSNPATGVPETQYF. For the CDR3, the DNA is TGTGCCAGCAGCAATCCGGCGACAGGGGTTCCGGAGACCCAGTACTTC.

CDR3 sequence: CATRSGQAYEQYF. In DNA form, the CDR3 reads TGTGCCACCAGATCGGGACAGGCCTACGAGCAGTACTTC. The chain is built from TRBV15 and TRBJ2-7; 8 nucleotides align to TRBD1. Trimming cost V 6 bases and J 2 bases; bases outside gene matches: 3. The germline gives CDR1 LNHNV, CDR2 YYDKDF (reference sequence). There are 13 residues in the CDR3.

This chain uses TRBV7-3 with TRBJ1-3; maybe TRBD1 (5 bases). Germline values: CDR1 SGHTA, CDR2 FQGTGA. V was pared by 5 bases and J by 1 base, with 12 bases between. The CDR3 loop spans 15 amino acids. The CDR3 region has the DNA TGTGCCAGCAGCCCACAAGGGACTTCTGGAAACACCATATATTTT. It yields the protein CASSPQGTSGNTIYF.

CDR3 nucleotides: TGCAGCGTTGAAATGGCTAGCGGGAGGCAATACAATGAGCAGTTCTTC. This encodes CSVEMASGRQYNEQFF. The V gene is TRBV29-1, the J gene TRBJ2-1, with 11 bases that match TRBD2. This CDR3 comprises 16 residues. CDR1 and CDR2 (germline): SQVTM, ANQGSEA. With V trimmed by 2 bases and J by 4 bases, 7 bases remained unmatched.

The chain has TRBV11-2 and TRBJ2-1; D might be TRBD2 (5 bases). Germline CDR1 and CDR2: SGHAT and FQNNGV. V was cut by 5 bases and J by 5 bases, with 16 bases left in between. CDR3 length equals 15 residues. Written as DNA, the CDR3 is TGTGCCAGCAGCCCGGCCCGGACTCTGGACAATGAGCAGTTCTTC. Its translation is CASSPARTLDNEQFF.

The chain couples TRBV18 to TRBJ2-5; D may be TRBD2 (6 bases). Germline lookup yields CDR1 KGHSH and CDR2 LQKENI. Trimming left V 3 bases short and J 5 bases short, with 10 bases between. CDR3 length equals 13 residues. The CDR3 region has the DNA TGTGCCAGCTCACCCCGGGAGCTTGAGACCCAGTACTTC. The encoded protein is CASSPRELETQYF.

This chain uses TRBV4-3 with TRBJ1-1; D possibly corresponds to TRBD1 (5 bases). Germline values: CDR1 LGHNA, CDR2 YSLEER. With 0 bases removed from V and 4 bases from J, the gap between germline ends came to 15 bases. The CDR3 has 16 residues. Written as DNA, the CDR3 is TGCGCCAGCAGCCAAGATGGCGGGGGTGGTGGCACTGAAGCTTTCTTT. This codes for CASSQDGGGGGTEAFF.

The genes are TRBV9 and TRBJ2-3, with 7 positions matching TRBD1. V trimming: 5 bases; J trimming: 2 bases; junction bases outside the gene matches: 5. Germline V gene lookup returns CDR1 SGDLS and CDR2 YYNGEE. This CDR3 contains 14 residues. CDR3 region: CASSVDRVTDTQYF. CDR3 coding DNA: TGTGCCAGCAGTGTTGACAGGGTCACAGATACGCAGTATTTT.

The chain joins TRBV5-1 to TRBJ2-5; 8 bases align to TRBD1. The trim removed 6 bases at V and 1 base at J, leaving 14 bases unmatched. Germline values: CDR1 SGHRS, CDR2 YFSETQ. CDR3 length equals 17 residues. CDR3 DNA sequence: TGCGCCAGCATTTTCGGGACAGGCACTTTTAGCCAAGAGACCCAGTACTTC. Translating gives CASIFGTGTFSQETQYF.

The J gene is TRBJ2-1, the V gene TRBV1. TRBV1 is tagged as a pseudogene. The CDR3 is 17 residues long. Here the CDR3 DNA reads TGCACCAGCAGCCGACCACGCAAGCCTCTATCCTACAATGAGCAGTTCTTC. Encoded protein: CTSSRPRKPLSYNEQFF.

The V gene is TRBV23-1, the J gene TRBJ1-2; D remains unclear. TRBV23-1 is classed as an ORF, of uncertain function. The CDR3 covers 13 residues. Trimming took 4 bases from V and 5 from J, leaving 11 bases between them. The CDR3 reads CASSRLAGYGYTF. CDR3 coding DNA: TGCGCCAGCAGTCGGTTGGCAGGTTATGGCTACACCTTC.

A remark on this clone: The same CDR3 also results from other DNA sequences found in this sample. The gene calls are TRBV5-4 and TRBJ2-1, with D hard to call. This CDR3 has 11 residues. Between the trimmed V and J ends, which lost 1 base and 7 bases, there was a span of 3 bases. Germline lookup yields CDR1 SGHNT and CDR2 YYREEE (reference sequence). The CDR3 sequence: CASSLSNEQFF. CDR3 nucleotides: TGTGCCAGCAGCTTGAGTAATGAGCAGTTCTTC.

The CDR3 loop reads CASSTDGYSNQPQHF. The CDR3 nucleotides read TGTGCCAGCAGTACCGACGGCTATAGCAATCAGCCCCAGCATTTT. This chain joins TRBV2 and TRBJ1-5, with D hard to call. Per the germline V gene, CDR1 is SNHLY and CDR2 is FYNNEI. Trimming removed 5 bases at V and 0 bases at J, with 11 bases between. The CDR3 length is 15 residues.

The V and J genes are TRBV7-8 and TRBJ2-3; D ambiguous. In germline, CDR1 is SGHVS, CDR2 FQNEAQ. Between the trimmed V and J ends, which lost 5 bases and 6 bases, there was a span of 12 bases. This CDR3 is built from 13 residues. CDR3 coding DNA: TGTGCCAGCAGCGCCCCGAAGGAGGATACGCAGTATTTT. Residues: CASSAPKEDTQYF.

The chain employs TRBV7-2 and TRBJ1-1; D gene uncertain. V lost 5 bases and J lost 0, with 10 bases in between. The CDR3 consists of 14 residues. Germline V gene lookup returns CDR1 SGHTA and CDR2 FQGNSA. CDR3 protein: CASSPYSMNTEAFF. CDR3 bases: TGTGCCAGCAGCCCATACAGTATGAACACTGAAGCTTTCTTT. Variable domain in full (rest from reference TRBV7-2 and TRBJ1-1): GAGVSQSPSNKVTEKGKDVELRCDPISGHTALYWYRQSLGQGLEFLIYFQGNSAPDKSGLPSDRFSAERTGGSVSTLTIQRTQQEDSAVYLCASSPYSMNTEAFFGQGTRLTVV.

The chain recombines TRBV30 with TRBJ1-5; D uncertain. Germline CDR1 is GTSNPN and CDR2 is SVGIG (reference sequence). Trimming cost V 2 bases and J 2 bases, with 7 bases left between them. There are 13 residues in the CDR3. The CDR3 DNA sequence: TGTGCCTGGAGTTACACTGGCAATCAGCCCCAGCATTTT. This codes for CAWSYTGNQPQHF.

The V call is TRBV6-5, the J call TRBJ1-2; D is ambiguous. This CDR3 region has 16 residues. V lost 2 bases, J lost 8 bases, and 21 bases lay in between. Germline V lookup: CDR1 MNHEY, CDR2 SVGAGI. The CDR3 sequence: CASSYTRRQVDRGYTF. The CDR3 DNA sequence: TGTGCCAGCAGTTACACCCGCCGGCAGGTCGATAGGGGCTACACCTTC.

On this clone itself: At one boundary the junction diverges from the germline segment, which might be a read error. This chain uses TRBV7-2 with TRBJ1-1; D not resolved. This CDR3 is built from 15 residues. Germline V gives CDR1 SGHTA, CDR2 FQGNSA. The CDR3 region is CASSIAHGLNTEAFF. CDR3 in DNA: TGTGCCAGCAGCATAGCGCACGGGCTAAACACTGAAGCTTTCTTT.

The genes are TRBV18 and TRBJ2-7; D possibly matches TRBD1 or TRBD2 (5 bases each). With 1 base removed from V and 0 bases from J, the gap between germline ends came to 16 bases. Germline CDR1 KGHSH, CDR2 LQKENI. The CDR3 length is 17 residues. The CDR3 sequence is CASSPRSPDTSSYEQYF. Written as DNA, the CDR3 is TGTGCCAGCTCACCACGCTCACCGGACACTAGCTCCTACGAGCAGTACTTC.

The genes are TRBV7-2 and TRBJ1-5; 8 bases align to TRBD1. V trimming: 4 bases; J trimming: 6 bases; junction bases outside the gene matches: 8. Germline V CDR1 and CDR2: SGHTA, FQGNSA. CDR3 size: 15 residues. CDR3 DNA: TGTGCCAGCAGCTCCCGACAGGGGACGAGTCAGCCCCAGCATTTT. This sequence encodes CASSSRQGTSQPQHF.

The V gene is TRBV7-3, the J gene TRBJ2-7; D unresolved. The CDR3 spans 13 residues. V was pared by 4 bases and J by 3 bases, with 10 bases between. Germline V lookup: CDR1 SGHTA, CDR2 FQGTGA. The CDR3 coding sequence is TGTGCCAGCAGCTCTGGACCGAACTACGAGCAGTACTTC. It yields the protein CASSSGPNYEQYF. The full variable domain, its missing parts supplied by reference TRBV7-3 and TRBJ2-7, is GAGVSQTPSNKVTEKGKYVELRCDPISGHTALYWYRQSLGQGPEFLIYFQGTGAADDSGLPNDRFFAVRPEGSVSTLKIQRTERGDSAVYLCASSSGPNYEQYFGPGTRLTVT.

The chain uses TRBV30 and TRBJ2-7, with D uncertain. This CDR3 spans 11 amino acids. Germline lookup yields CDR1 GTSNPN and CDR2 SVGIG (reference sequence). Trimming shortened V by 1 base and J by 3 bases, and 4 bases separated the two germline ends. CDR3 nucleotide sequence: TGTGCCTGGAGTGGAAACTACGAGCAGTACTTC. It specifies CAWSGNYEQYF.

CDR3 in DNA: TGTGCCAGTAGTATGCGACACGGGGCTTTTACCGAGACCCAGTACTTC. It encodes CASSMRHGAFTETQYF. V and J are TRBV19 and TRBJ2-5; the D call may be TRBD1 or TRBD2 (5 bases each). CDR3 length: 16 residues. Trimming stripped 3 bases from V and 5 bases from J, with 19 bases between. Germline V gives CDR1 LNHDA, CDR2 SQIVND (reference sequence).

A word on this clone: The identical CDR3 is also encoded by other nucleotide sequences in the sample. The chain joins TRBV28 to TRBJ1-1; no reliable D call. Trimming stripped 6 bases from V and 3 bases from J, with 8 bases between. Germline V CDR1 and CDR2: MDHEN, SYDVKM. The CDR3 length is 12 residues. CDR3 nucleotide sequence: TGTGCCAGCAGCTCAGAAGACACTGAAGCTTTCTTT. Translating it yields CASSSEDTEAFF.